This record looks at one T cell receptor (beta chain) sequence and its context. Germline and junction disagree at one end, which may indicate a read error. These data belong to a study of shared clonotypes between healthy human individuals. Naive CD8 cells lacked CD45RO and underwent positive selection for CCR7, leaving out terminally differentiated effector memory CD45RA+ cells. Assay: immunoSEQ multiplex PCR; the TCRdb copy retains only in-frame clones and omits some. Of around 600,000 clones in the sample, approximately 95% were seen once. CDR1 and CDR2 from the germline V gene are SEHNR and FQNEAQ (reference sequence). This CDR3 has 15 residues.

The clonotype comes from a woman in her thirties in good health. The chain is built from TRBV7-9 and TRBJ2-2; 9 bases match TRBD2. Sequencing was carried out using naive CD8+ T cells sorted from blood. The CDR3 spells CASSIAGEETGELFF. CDR3 DNA sequence: TGTGCCAGCAGCATAGCGGGAGAGGAGACCGGGGAGCTGTTTTTT.